This T cell receptor (beta chain) came from a study of blood T cell repertoires in COVID-19. As for the study in general: Researchers got acute and convalescent COVID-19 samples from the United States, Italy and Spain. From T cells, B-cell-depleted T cells, or PBMCs came the material, which was cDNA or gDNA.

Participant reports of clinical history set cohort assignment. From germline, CDR1 is LGHNA and CDR2 YSLEER. V gave up 3 bases and J gave up 8 bases, with 20 bases separating them. The CDR3 is 16 residues long. Source study methods: Amplification of reference gene primers provided the estimated nucleated cell counts. Libraries were prepared by immunoSEQ multiplex PCR; TCRdb keeps only in-frame clonotypes and omits some of them. D and trimming come from the DNA, and the V and J calls and clone size come from that table. The sample lists roughly 310,000 clones, 90% seen once, with roughly 2.6% in the top ten.

Sequenced: PBMCs or T cells enriched from blood (not recorded which). The chain combines TRBV4-3 with TRBJ2-1, with D perhaps matching TRBD2 (7 bases). This clonotype was sampled from a man in his 60s who had recovered from COVID-19. The CDR3 DNA reads as TGCGCCAGCAGCCACGTTAGGGGGGGGGCCCCCGATGAGCAGTTCTTC. Protein: CASSHVRGGAPDEQFF.